This TCR beta chain was profiled in a study of T cell responses to AZD1222 COVID-19 vaccine. Germline CDR1 is SEHNR and CDR2 is FQNEAQ (reference sequence). The CDR3 consists of 14 residues. The V end was cut by 5 bases, the J end by 1 base, with 11 bases between. Some clones are missing from TCRdb's copy, which holds only in-frame ones; the method was immunoSEQ multiplex PCR. The sample records roughly 91,000 clones, roughly 87% being singletons. The sequence derives from an adult in good health. The starting material was peripheral blood, obtained on day 0 of AZD1222 vaccination. The chain links TRBV7-9 to TRBJ1-1; unclear D gene. This chain's CDR3 is CASSLHGQNTEAFF. For the CDR3, the DNA is TGTGCCAGCAGCCTCCACGGGCAGAACACTGAAGCTTTCTTT.